The text below deals with one TCR beta chain. Antigen specificity is unknown. The entry originates in a study of tumor and adjacent non-tumor tissue in lung cancer. The template was RNA from unsorted bulk tissue. Distant lung tissue was collected more than 3 cm away from the tumor edge. The study's findings and limits: Higher tumor TCR diversity was associated with shorter survival.

Three rounds of nested PCR, following a modified ARM-PCR protocol, produced the TCRbeta library. TCRdb passed the multiplex PCR reads through MiXCR, listing each CDR3 protein once. Of approximately 100,000 distinct CDR3 sequences listed, roughly 60% were seen once; the top ten hold less than 20%. V dropped 1 base and J dropped 5 bases, with 8 bases sitting between them. This CDR3 region has 13 residues. Germline V lookup: CDR1 SGHKS, CDR2 YYEKEE (reference sequence). The receptor was isolated from a man in his thirties or forties with non-small cell lung cancer. The genes are TRBV5-5 and TRBJ2-3; D is uncertain. The material sequenced was distant non-tumor lung tissue. The CDR3 region is CASSLLLVDTQYF. The CDR3 nucleotides read TGTGCCAGCAGCTTGCTCCTAGTAGATACGCAGTATTTT. Based on the CDR3 plus reference TRBV5-5 and TRBJ2-3, the full variable domain is DAGVTQSPTHLIKTRGQQVTLRCSPISGHKSVSWYQQVLGQGPQFIFQYYEKEERGRGNFPDRFSARQFPNYSSELNVNALLLGDSALYLCASSLLLVDTQYFGPGTRLTVL.